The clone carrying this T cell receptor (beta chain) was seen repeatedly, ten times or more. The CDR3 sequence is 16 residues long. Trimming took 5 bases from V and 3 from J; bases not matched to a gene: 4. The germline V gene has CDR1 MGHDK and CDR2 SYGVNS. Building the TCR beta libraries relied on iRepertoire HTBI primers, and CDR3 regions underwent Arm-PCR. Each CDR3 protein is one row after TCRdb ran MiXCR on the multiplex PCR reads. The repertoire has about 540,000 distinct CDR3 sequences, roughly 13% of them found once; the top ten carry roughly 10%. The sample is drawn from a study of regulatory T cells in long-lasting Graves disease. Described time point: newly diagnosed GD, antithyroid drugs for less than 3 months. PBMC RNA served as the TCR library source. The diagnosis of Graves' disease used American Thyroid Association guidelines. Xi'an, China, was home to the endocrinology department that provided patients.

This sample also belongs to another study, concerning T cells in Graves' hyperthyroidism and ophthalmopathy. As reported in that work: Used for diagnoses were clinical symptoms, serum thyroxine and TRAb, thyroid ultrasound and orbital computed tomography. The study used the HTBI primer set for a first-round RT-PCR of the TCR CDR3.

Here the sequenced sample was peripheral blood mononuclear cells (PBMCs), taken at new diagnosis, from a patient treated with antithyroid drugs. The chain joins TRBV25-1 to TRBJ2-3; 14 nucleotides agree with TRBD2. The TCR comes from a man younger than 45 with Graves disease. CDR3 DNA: TGTGCCAGCAGTACCTGGACTAGCGGGAGGACAGATACGCAGTATTTT. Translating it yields CASSTWTSGRTDTQYF.